Described below is a single TCR beta chain sequence and its context. These data originate in a study of blood T cell repertoires in COVID-19. About the research overall: Researchers got acute and convalescent COVID-19 samples from the United States, Italy and Spain. The analysed material was cDNA or gDNA that came from T cells, B-cell-depleted T cells, or PBMCs.

Germline CDR1 is MDHEN and CDR2 is SYDVKM. J lost 4 bases, V lost 3 bases, and 7 bases had no gene match. The CDR3 length is 16 residues. As processed by the authors: It was from reference gene primer amplification that nucleated cell counts were estimated. This table comes from immunoSEQ multiplex PCR, and its TCRdb copy is limited to in-frame clones, with some not included. V and J calls and clone size are given by that table; D and trimming were obtained from the DNA. Of about 75,000 clones listed, 88% are singletons. The chain employs TRBV28 and TRBJ1-3; 9 bases line up with TRBD1. Input material: peripheral blood. The sequence was obtained from a human donor in a cohort sampled during active COVID-19. As DNA, the CDR3 is TGTGCCAGCAGTTTCGACAGGGGGGGCACCGGAAACACCATATATTTT. Amino acid sequence: CASSFDRGGTGNTIYF.